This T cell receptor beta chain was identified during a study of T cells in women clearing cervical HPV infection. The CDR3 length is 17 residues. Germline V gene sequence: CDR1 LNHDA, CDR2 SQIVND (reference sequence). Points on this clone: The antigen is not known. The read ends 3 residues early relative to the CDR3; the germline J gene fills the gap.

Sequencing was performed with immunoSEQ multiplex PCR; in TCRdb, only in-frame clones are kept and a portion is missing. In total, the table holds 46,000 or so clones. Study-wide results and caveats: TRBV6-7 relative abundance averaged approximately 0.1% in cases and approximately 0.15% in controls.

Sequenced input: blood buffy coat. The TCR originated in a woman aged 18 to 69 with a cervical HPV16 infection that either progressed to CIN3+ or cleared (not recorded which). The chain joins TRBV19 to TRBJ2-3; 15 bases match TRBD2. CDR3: CASSIGGLAGGQETQYF. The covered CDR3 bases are TGTGCCAGTAGTATCGGGGGACTAGCGGGAGGCCAAGAGACG. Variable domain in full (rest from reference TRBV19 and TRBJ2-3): DGGITQSPKYLFRKEGQNVTLSCEQNLNHDAMYWYRQDPGQGLRLIYYSQIVNDFQKGDIAEGYSVSREKKESFPLTVTSAQKNPTAFYLCASSIGGLAGGQETQYFGPGTRLTVL.